This passage covers 20 T cell receptor beta chains from one sample sequenced in a study of identical twins. MiXCR was run by TCRdb on the 5' RACE reads, yielding one entry per CDR3 protein. This sample has about 1.7 million distinct CDR3 sequences, with less than 40% found just once. The sample taken for sequencing was cord blood. These receptors all come from a newborn girl in good health.

This clonotype was seen only a few times. The chain has TRBV3-1 and TRBJ1-4; D remains unclear. Trimming stripped 0 bases from V and 3 bases from J, with 14 bases between. Germline CDR1 reads LGHDT; CDR2 reads YNNKEL (reference sequence). This CDR3 comprises 17 residues. DNA for the CDR3: TGTGCCAGCAGCCAAGAGGGTGCTGGGGTGGCTAATGAAAAACTGTTTTTT. Translation gives CASSQEGAGVANEKLFF.

The chain uses TRBV5-6 and TRBJ2-3, with TRBD1 as a possible D gene (5 bases). Trimming cost V 2 bases and J 1 base, with 8 bases left between them. Germline CDR1 SGHDT, CDR2 YYEEEE. The CDR3 has 14 residues. The CDR3 bases are TGTGCCAGCAGCTTTAAACAGGGCACAGATACGCAGTATTTT. Protein: CASSFKQGTDTQYF.

There are a few counts of this clonotype. The chain combines TRBV24-1 with TRBJ2-5; 7 bases fit TRBD1. The V and J ends lost 0 bases and 4 bases, in that order; junction bases with no gene match: 4. This CDR3 region has 15 residues. Germline V CDR1 and CDR2: KGHDR, SFDVKD. The CDR3 reads CATSDLRDRGETQYF. The CDR3 region has the DNA TGTGCCACCAGTGATTTGAGGGACAGAGGAGAGACCCAGTACTTC.

Turning to this clonotype: Being one base from a much bigger clone, this may be a read error. The V and J genes are TRBV21-1 and TRBJ1-6. TRBV21-1 is classified as a pseudogene. The CDR3 has 14 amino acids. The CDR3 nucleotides read TGTGCCGGCAGCAAAGAGGGCAGCTATTCACCCCTCCACTTT. It codes for CAGSKEGSYSPLHF.

The chain links TRBV5-1 to TRBJ2-1; 7 bases map to TRBD2. Trimming took 6 bases from V and 4 from J; bases not matched to a gene: 4. Germline V gives CDR1 SGHRS, CDR2 YFSETQ. The CDR3 totals 13 residues. The CDR3 loop reads CASKRGWYNEQFF. For the CDR3, the DNA is TGCGCCAGCAAGCGGGGTTGGTACAATGAGCAGTTCTTC.

The chain uses TRBV5-1 and TRBJ2-2; D gene unclear. V gave up 0 bases and J gave up 6 bases, with 9 bases separating them. Germline V lookup: CDR1 SGHRS, CDR2 YFSETQ. This CDR3 comprises 14 residues. The CDR3 region is CASSLGQEPGELFF. The DNA of the CDR3 is TGCGCCAGCAGCTTGGGGCAGGAGCCCGGGGAGCTGTTTTTT.

This chain links TRBV20-1 with TRBJ1-6, with D uncertain. This CDR3 has 14 residues. Trimming stripped 6 bases from V and 3 bases from J, with 12 bases between. CDR1 and CDR2 (germline): DFQATT, SNEGSKA (reference sequence). CDR3 in amino acids: CSAILGDYNSPLHF. The DNA of the CDR3 is TGCAGTGCCATCCTCGGGGACTATAATTCACCCCTCCACTTT.

The J gene is TRBJ2-1, the V gene TRBV29-1, with D perhaps TRBD1 (5 bases). The CDR3 spans 15 residues. Germline values: CDR1 SQVTM, CDR2 ANQGSEA. With 5 bases removed from V and 4 bases from J, the gap between germline ends came to 18 bases. CDR3 in DNA: TGCAGCGTTCCCGCAAGGGGCGCGAGGTACAATGAGCAGTTCTTC. This gives the protein CSVPARGARYNEQFF.

This clonotype was detected a few times. The rearrangement links TRBV14 to TRBJ1-1; 7 positions match TRBD1. The V segment lost 4 bases and the J segment 4 bases; nucleotides outside the gene matches: 12. The germline V gene has CDR1 SGHDN and CDR2 FVKESK. The CDR3 loop spans 16 amino acids. CDR3 loop: CASSPTDRRRPTEAFF. CDR3 DNA: TGTGCCAGCAGCCCCACGGACAGGCGGCGTCCCACTGAAGCTTTCTTT.

The V and J genes are TRBV27 and TRBJ2-3, with D maybe TRBD1 (6 bases). Germline lookup yields CDR1 MNHEY and CDR2 SMNVEV (reference sequence). V lost 4 bases and J 4 bases, leaving 9 bases between the germline ends. The CDR3 runs to 13 residues. For the CDR3, the DNA is TGTGCCAGCAGTTGGACAGAAGCAGATACGCAGTATTTT. It specifies CASSWTEADTQYF.

V gene TRBV28 combines with J gene TRBJ2-1, with D possibly being TRBD2 (6 bases). Gene TRBJ2-7 matches the end of the DNA better, so the J call may be wrong. The CDR3 runs to 15 residues. Germline V gene sequence: CDR1 MDHEN, CDR2 SYDVKM. The CDR3 bases are TGTGCCAGCAGCCGCGCGGGCGGGGTCTACAATGAGCAGTACTTC. Protein sequence: CASSRAGGVYNEQYF.

Only a few counts were recorded for this clonotype. The chain uses TRBV12-3 or TRBV12-4 and TRBJ1-1; TRBD1 might be the D (6 bases). V lost 7 bases, J lost 5 bases, and 17 bases lay in between. The CDR3 contains 14 residues. CDR3 residues: CASTNNRVRTEAFF. The DNA of the CDR3 is TGTGCCAGCACCAATAACAGGGTCAGAACTGAAGCTTTCTTT.

There are a few counts of this clonotype. The V call is TRBV10-3, the J call TRBJ1-5; possibly TRBD1 for D (5 bases). The CDR3 is 14 amino acids. Trimming shortened V by 3 bases and J by 7 bases, and 13 bases separated the two germline ends. CDR1 is ENHRY, CDR2 SYGVKD, per germline. The CDR3 DNA reads as TGTGCCATCAGTGATCGGGGGGGGGTGCAGCCCCAGCATTTT. Its protein product is CAISDRGGVQPQHF.

This clonotype was seen ten or more times. This chain uses TRBV25-1 with TRBJ1-2, with no clear D. Deletions cut 3 bases from V and 4 bases from J, with 3 bases between. The CDR3 length is 11 residues. The germline gives CDR1 MGHDK, CDR2 SYGVNS. CDR3 residues: CASSDFYGYTF. The CDR3 bases are TGTGCCAGCAGTGACTTCTATGGCTACACCTTC.

V is TRBV29-1 and J is TRBJ1-1; D gene ambiguous. Germline CDR1 and CDR2: SQVTM and ANQGSEA. Trimming removed 7 bases at V and 4 bases at J, with 28 bases between. The CDR3 length is 17 residues. As DNA, the CDR3 is TGCAGCGCCGTTCAAGAGGTCCACGGCTCGAGAGGCACTGAAGCTTTCTTT. It yields the protein CSAVQEVHGSRGTEAFF.

This rearrangement joins TRBV18 to TRBJ2-3, with D perhaps matching TRBD2 (5 bases). Germline CDR1 KGHSH, CDR2 LQKENI. The CDR3 spans 12 residues. V lost 6 bases and J 10 bases, leaving 14 bases between the germline ends. The CDR3: CASSRTGSAQYF. CDR3 nucleotide sequence: TGTGCCAGCTCCAGGACGGGGTCGGCGCAGTATTTT.

Concerning this clonotype: A read error may be the cause here, since a much bigger clone is one base away. The gene calls are TRBV29-1 and TRBJ2-1; no clear D. Trimming pared 1 base from V and 0 bases from J, leaving 10 bases between. The germline gives CDR1 SQVTM, CDR2 ANQGSEA. The CDR3 covers 15 residues. Written as DNA, the CDR3 is TGCAGCGTTGAAGGCTGCAGTGGCTCCTACAATGAGCAGTTCTTC. Its translation is CSVEGCSGSYNEQFF.

In this sample, this clonotype turned up a few times. The V gene is TRBV20-1, the J gene TRBJ1-5, with D possibly TRBD1 on 6 matching bases. Trimming pared 3 bases from V and 4 bases from J, leaving 16 bases between. The CDR3 runs 15 residues. Germline V CDR1 and CDR2: DFQATT, SNEGSKA (reference sequence). The CDR3 sequence: CSASRPHRANQPQHF. As DNA, the CDR3 is TGCAGTGCTAGCAGGCCTCACAGGGCGAATCAGCCCCAGCATTTT.

CDR3 sequence: CASSLSQGPQHF. The DNA for the CDR3 is TGTGCCAGCAGTTTAAGTCAGGGTCCCCAGCATTTT. The chain joins TRBV28 to TRBJ1-5; TRBD1 might be the D (5 bases). Germline lookup yields CDR1 MDHEN and CDR2 SYDVKM. V was pared by 2 bases and J by 10 bases, with 9 bases between. The CDR3 contains 12 residues.

The gene calls are TRBV28 and TRBJ1-4; possibly TRBD1 for D (5 bases). Germline CDR1 and CDR2: MDHEN and SYDVKM. V lost 5 bases and J lost 10, with 17 bases in between. The CDR3 extends over 14 amino acids. CDR3 in DNA: TGTGCCAGCAGTCCCTTTACGGGGGAGGGAAAACTGTTTTTT. This translates into CASSPFTGEGKLFF.